These 4 T cell receptor beta chains came from one sample sequenced in a study of T-cell reconstitution after alpha-beta-depleted transplantation in children. For TCRbeta, the library was prepared with unique molecular identifiers. TCRdb redid the calling of the PCR reads with MiXCR, one entry per CDR3 protein. The profile shows about 540,000 distinct CDR3 sequences, around 17% of them singletons. Sequenced material: PBMCs from the stem cell graft donor, taken from the stem cell graft. Receptors originate from a human donor who donated a stem cell graft to a child with acute lymphoblastic leukemia.

V usage is TRBV6-5 and J usage is TRBJ2-7; unclear D gene. The CDR3 consists of 14 residues. Trimming stripped 2 bases from V and 3 bases from J, with 11 bases between. Germline lookup yields CDR1 MNHEY and CDR2 SVGAGI. CDR3 DNA: TGTGCCAGCAGTTACGAATCAACCCTCTACGAGCAGTACTTC. It yields the protein CASSYESTLYEQYF.

This clonotype was seen a few times. J is TRBJ2-7 and V is TRBV28; 7 nucleotides match TRBD1. The CDR3 runs 14 residues. From germline, CDR1 is MDHEN and CDR2 SYDVKM. V lost 7 bases and J lost 2; bases outside the gene matches: 8. CDR3 sequence reads: CASISTGATYEQYF. DNA of the CDR3: TGTGCCAGCATCTCCACAGGGGCTACCTACGAGCAGTACTTC.

The J gene is TRBJ2-5, the V gene TRBV9, with D possibly matching TRBD2 (6 bases). This CDR3 region has 16 residues. Trimming shortened V by 2 bases and J by 2 bases, and 16 bases separated the two germline ends. Germline CDR1 and CDR2: SGDLS and YYNGEE. The CDR3 reads CASSVHYSGLQETQYF. The CDR3 region has the DNA TGTGCCAGCAGCGTCCACTATAGCGGTCTTCAAGAGACCCAGTACTTC.

This clonotype was counted once. The gene calls are TRBV6-1 and TRBJ2-1; possibly TRBD1 or TRBD2 for D (6 bases each). CDR1 and CDR2 from the germline V gene are MNHNS and SASEGT. V dropped 8 bases and J dropped 5 bases, with 22 bases sitting between them. The CDR3 loop spans 16 amino acids. The CDR3 is CASSPLIGRDNNEQFF. The CDR3 coding sequence is TGTGCCAGCTCCCCCCTTATAGGGCGGGACAACAATGAGCAGTTCTTC.